This TCR beta chain appears in the sequencing data of a study of blood T cell repertoires in COVID-19. CDR1 is SEHNR and CDR2 is FQNEAQ in the germline V gene (reference sequence). CDR3 length: 16 residues. Germline trimming cut 5 bases from V and 0 bases from J; bases unmatched to any gene: 7. This clone was observed a single time. Libraries were prepared by immunoSEQ multiplex PCR; TCRdb keeps only in-frame clonotypes and omits some of them. The profile shows around 25,000 clones, roughly 86% of them singletons. Sequenced material: peripheral blood. The receptor comes from a man aged 45-60 years with active COVID-19. J is TRBJ1-1 and V is TRBV7-9; TRBD1 matches at 9 bases. For the CDR3, the DNA is TGTGCCAGCAGCCCGGGACAGGGCCGAATGAACACTGAAGCTTTCTTT. Protein: CASSPGQGRMNTEAFF.